One sample yielded the 10 T cell receptor beta chains listed below, sequenced in a study of neurological immune-mediated disorders. TCRdb analysed the 5' RACE reads with MiXCR anew, one entry per CDR3 protein. The profile shows some 16,000 distinct CDR3 sequences, approximately 8.7% of them singletons. The sequencing input was CD8+ T cells from blood. The receptors here all came from a man aged 50-59 years in good health.

V usage is TRBV5-6 and J usage is TRBJ1-6; 10 bases agree with TRBD1. CDR1 and CDR2 from the germline V gene are SGHDT and YYEEEE. The length of the CDR3 is 14 residues. Losses at the gene ends were 4 bases for V and 19 bases for J; bases not matched to a gene: 14. The CDR3 DNA is TGTGCCAGCAGCCCCGGGGACAGGGGATCACACCTACACTTT. Translation: CASSPGDRGSHLHF.

V is TRBV11-2 and J is TRBJ2-1, with 8 bases aligning to TRBD2. The CDR3 covers 14 residues. V lost 3 bases and J lost 6; bases outside the gene matches: 4. Germline assignment: CDR1 SGHAT and CDR2 FQNNGV. The CDR3 nucleotides read TGTGCCAGCAGCTTCCCGGGGGGGGGCAATGAGCAGTTCTTC. This sequence encodes CASSFPGGGNEQFF.

This clonotype was seen repeatedly, ten times or more. This chain connects TRBV24-1 to TRBJ2-2; D may be TRBD2 (7 bases). Germline-derived CDR1 and CDR2 are KGHDR and SFDVKD. V lost 3 bases, J lost 5 bases, and 12 bases lay in between. This CDR3 region has 15 residues. In DNA, the CDR3 is TGTGCCACCAGTGATGCGGGGGCCGAGACCGGGGAGCTGTTTTTT. This translates into CATSDAGAETGELFF.

Note on this clonotype: A much larger clonotype is one base distant, so this may be a read error. The chain carries TRBV7-6 and TRBJ2-6, with D perhaps TRBD1 (5 bases). The CDR3 spans 18 residues. Germline V CDR1 and CDR2: SGHVS, FNYEAQ. The CDR3 loop reads CASSLYPDVFEGANVPTF. The CDR3, as DNA: TGTGCCAGCAGCCTCTATCCGGACGTATTCGAAGGGGCCAACGTCCCGACTTTC.

This rearrangement joins TRBV10-3 to TRBJ2-3; 7 bases are shared with TRBD1. V shed 10 bases, J shed 2 bases, and the junction held 6 bases outside the gene matches. Germline CDR1 and CDR2: ENHRY and SYGVKD. The length of the CDR3 is 13 residues. The CDR3 protein is CATETGHTDTQYF. The CDR3 DNA reads TGTGCCACCGAGACAGGGCACACAGATACGCAGTATTTT.

The chain recombines TRBV5-1 with TRBJ2-1, with D tentatively TRBD1 (5 bases). The CDR3 contains 16 residues. From germline, CDR1 is SGHRS and CDR2 YFSETQ. Deletions cut 1 base from V and 3 bases from J, with 14 bases between. CDR3 in amino acids: CASSLFSGRNYNEQFF. For the CDR3, the DNA is TGCGCCAGCAGCTTGTTTTCAGGGCGAAACTACAATGAGCAGTTCTTC.

This clonotype was counted at least ten times. The CDR3 DNA sequence: TGTGCCAGCAGTGTACTAGCGGGGGTACCGGAGCAGTTCTTC. Translating it yields CASSVLAGVPEQFF. This rearrangement joins TRBV28 to TRBJ2-1; 11 bases align to TRBD2. CDR1 is MDHEN, CDR2 SYDVKM, per germline. The CDR3 has 14 amino acids. After removal of 5 bases from V and 10 bases from J, the junction contained 7 bases not matched to a gene.

This clonotype has ten or more counts. The chain recombines TRBV4-2 with TRBJ2-7; D gene uncertain. There are 12 residues in the CDR3. Looked up from germline, CDR1 is LGHNA and CDR2 is YNFKEQ. Between the trimmed V and J ends, which lost 2 bases and 2 bases, there was a span of 4 bases. The CDR3 region has the DNA TGTGCCAGCAGCCAAAGCACCTACGAGCAGTACTTC. It yields the protein CASSQSTYEQYF.

This clonotype was observed many times. This rearrangement joins TRBV19 to TRBJ2-2; 12 positions match TRBD1. J lost 3 bases, V lost 8 bases, and 4 bases had no gene match. Germline CDR1 LNHDA, CDR2 SQIVND (reference sequence). The CDR3 extends over 15 amino acids. As DNA, the CDR3 is TGTGCCAGTGAAGGGGACAGGGGGCACACCGGGGAGCTGTTTTTT. It encodes CASEGDRGHTGELFF.

This clonotype was picked up many times. In DNA form, the CDR3 reads TGTGCCAGCAGCTTCGGGGACACTGAAGCTTTCTTT. Protein: CASSFGDTEAFF. The chain is built from TRBV5-4 and TRBJ1-1; no reliable D call. CDR1 and CDR2 (germline): SGHNT, YYREEE (reference sequence). CDR3 length equals 12 residues. The ends were cut back, 2 bases at V and 3 bases at J, with 5 bases in the middle.